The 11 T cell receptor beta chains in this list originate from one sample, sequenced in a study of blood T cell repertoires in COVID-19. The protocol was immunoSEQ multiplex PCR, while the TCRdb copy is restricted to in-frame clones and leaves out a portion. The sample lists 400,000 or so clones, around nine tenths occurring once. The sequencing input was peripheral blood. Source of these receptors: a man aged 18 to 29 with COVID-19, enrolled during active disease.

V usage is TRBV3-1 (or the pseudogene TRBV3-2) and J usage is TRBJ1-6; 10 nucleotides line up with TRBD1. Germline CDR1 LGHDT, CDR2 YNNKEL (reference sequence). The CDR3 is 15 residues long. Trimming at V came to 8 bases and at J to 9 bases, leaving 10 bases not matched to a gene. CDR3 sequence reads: CASSTTGQGRSPLHF. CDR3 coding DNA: TGTGCCAGCTCTACTACGGGACAGGGGCGTTCACCCCTCCACTTT.

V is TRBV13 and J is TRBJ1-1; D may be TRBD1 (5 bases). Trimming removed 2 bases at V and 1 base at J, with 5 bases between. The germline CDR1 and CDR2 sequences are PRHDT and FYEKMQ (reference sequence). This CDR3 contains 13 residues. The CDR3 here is CASSLQGNTEAFF. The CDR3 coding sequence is TGTGCCAGCAGCTTACAGGGGAACACTGAAGCTTTCTTT.

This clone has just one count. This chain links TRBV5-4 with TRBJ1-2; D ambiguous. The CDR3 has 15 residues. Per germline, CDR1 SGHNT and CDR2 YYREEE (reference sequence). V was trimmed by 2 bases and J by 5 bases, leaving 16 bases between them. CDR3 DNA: TGTGCCAGCAGCTTTTGGGCAGGCCGGAGGTATGGCTACACCTTC. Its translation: CASSFWAGRRYGYTF. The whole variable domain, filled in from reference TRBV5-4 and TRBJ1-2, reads ETGVTQSPTHLIKTRGQQVTLRCSSQSGHNTVSWYQQALGQGPQFIFQYYREEENGRGNFPPRFSGLQFPNYSSELNVNALELDDSALYLCASSFWAGRRYGYTFGSGTRLTVV.

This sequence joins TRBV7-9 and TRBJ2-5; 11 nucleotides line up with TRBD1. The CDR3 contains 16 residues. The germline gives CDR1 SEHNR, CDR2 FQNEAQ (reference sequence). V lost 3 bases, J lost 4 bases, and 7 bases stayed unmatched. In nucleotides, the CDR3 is TGTGCCAGCAGCTTGGAAGGGACAGGGGGTGGAGAGACCCAGTACTTC. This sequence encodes CASSLEGTGGGETQYF.

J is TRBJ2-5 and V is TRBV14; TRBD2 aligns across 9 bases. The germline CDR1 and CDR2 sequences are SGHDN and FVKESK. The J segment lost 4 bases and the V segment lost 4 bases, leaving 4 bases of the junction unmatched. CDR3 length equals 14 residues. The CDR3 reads CASSLAGVRETQYF. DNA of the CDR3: TGTGCCAGCAGCCTAGCGGGAGTGCGAGAGACCCAGTACTTC.

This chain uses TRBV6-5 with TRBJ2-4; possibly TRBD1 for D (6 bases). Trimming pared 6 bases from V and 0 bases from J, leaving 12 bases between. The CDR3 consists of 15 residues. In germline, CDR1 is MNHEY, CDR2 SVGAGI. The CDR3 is CASRRQAQAKNIQYF. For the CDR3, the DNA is TGTGCCAGCAGGAGACAGGCCCAAGCCAAAAACATTCAGTACTTC.

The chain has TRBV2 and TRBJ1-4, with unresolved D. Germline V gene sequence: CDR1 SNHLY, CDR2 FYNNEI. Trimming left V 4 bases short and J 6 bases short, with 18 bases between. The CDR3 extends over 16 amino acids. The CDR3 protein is CASSADLALPHEKLFF. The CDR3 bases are TGTGCCAGCAGTGCCGATCTGGCCCTCCCCCATGAAAAACTGTTTTTT.

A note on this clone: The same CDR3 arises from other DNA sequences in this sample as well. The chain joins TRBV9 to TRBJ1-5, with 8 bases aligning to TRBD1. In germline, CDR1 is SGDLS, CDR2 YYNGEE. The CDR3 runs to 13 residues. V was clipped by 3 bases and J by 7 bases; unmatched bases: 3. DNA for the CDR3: TGTGCCAGCAGCGGGACAGGGAACCAGCCCCAGCATTTT. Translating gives CASSGTGNQPQHF. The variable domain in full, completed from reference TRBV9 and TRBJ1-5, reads DSGVTQTPKHLITATGQRVTLRCSPRSGDLSVYWYQQSLDQGLQFLIQYYNGEERAKGNILERFSAQQFPDLHSELNLSSLELGDSALYFCASSGTGNQPQHFGDGTRLSIL.

For the CDR3, the DNA is TGTGCCAGCAGCCCCCGGACTAGCGGGTACTCCTACAATGAGCAGTTCTTC. Translated: CASSPRTSGYSYNEQFF. J is TRBJ2-1 and V is TRBV7-9; 11 positions agree with TRBD2. CDR3 size: 17 residues. The V gene's germline CDR1 is SEHNR and CDR2 FQNEAQ (reference sequence). V shed 5 bases, J shed 0 bases, and the junction held 6 bases outside the gene matches.

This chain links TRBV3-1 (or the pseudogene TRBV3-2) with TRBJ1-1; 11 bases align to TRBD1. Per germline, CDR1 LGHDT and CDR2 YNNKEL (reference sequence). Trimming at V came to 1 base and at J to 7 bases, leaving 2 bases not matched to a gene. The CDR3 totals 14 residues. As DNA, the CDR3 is TGTGCCAGCAGCCAAGGGACAGGGGGCCTTGAAGCTTTCTTT. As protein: CASSQGTGGLEAFF.

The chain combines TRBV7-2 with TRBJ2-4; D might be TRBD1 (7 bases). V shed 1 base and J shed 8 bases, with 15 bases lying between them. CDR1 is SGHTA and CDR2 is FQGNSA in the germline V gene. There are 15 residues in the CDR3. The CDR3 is CASSLEAGGRYIQYF. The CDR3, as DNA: TGTGCCAGCAGCTTAGAGGCAGGGGGGAGGTACATTCAGTACTTC.